The rows below give T cell receptor beta chains drawn from one sample of a study of shared clonotypes between healthy human individuals. Sequenced by immunoSEQ multiplex PCR; TCRdb stores in-frame clones only, minus some. The sample includes about 520,000 clones, approximately 80% of them seen just once. The sample comprised PBMCs. Receptors were obtained from a woman in her thirties or forties in good health. Some clones in this sample may be carry-over from other donors' samples. CDR3s include the opening cysteine and the closing phenylalanine or tryptophan. The order of the fields is D gene, clone size, V gene, J gene, CDR3 DNA, CDR3 protein. A D gene is named only where the DNA matches it firmly. Not every row has a clone size; where given, it reads once, few, many or a size class.

>TRBD1|NA|TRBV7-2|TRBJ1-2
TGTGCCAGCAGCTTGGACAGGGGTGATGGCTACACCTTC
CASSLDRGDGYTF
>TRBD2|NA|TRBV7-6|TRBJ2-3
TGTGCCAGCAGCTTGGCGGAAGCGGGAGGCACAGATACGCAGTATTTT
CASSLAEAGGTDTQYF
>NA|NA|TRBV7-2|TRBJ2-7
TGTGCCAGCAGCTTAGGGCACAGCTCCTACGAGCAGTACTTC
CASSLGHSSYEQYF
>TRBD1|NA|TRBV30|TRBJ1-5
TGTGCCTGGAGCCGCCTCCACAGGGGACAGCCCCAGCATTTT
CAWSRLHRGQPQHF
>NA|NA|TRBV11-2|TRBJ2-7
TGTGCCAGCAGCGGAACCCCCAGCGGCTCCTACGAGCAGTACTTC
CASSGTPSGSYEQYF
>NA|many|TRBV21-1|TRBJ2-7
TGTGCCAGCAGCCCTGGGACAGGGGACTCGTACGAGCAGTACTTC
CASSPGTGDSYEQYF
>TRBD2|NA|TRBV29-1|TRBJ2-1
TGCAGCGTTGCAAGGACAGCGGGAGTTCAAGGTGAGCAGTTCTTC
CSVARTAGVQGEQFF
>NA|few|TRBV2|TRBJ1-1
TGTGCCAGCAGGAAGGGAGGGGTTAACGCTGAAGCTTTCTTT
CASRKGGVNAEAFF
>TRBD2|NA|TRBV7-6|TRBJ2-7
TGTGCCAGCAGCTTTTCCGTAAGGGCTAGCGGGAGGTTCGACGAGCAGTACTTC
CASSFSVRASGRFDEQYF
>NA|NA|TRBV6-4|TRBJ1-2
TGTGCCAGCAGTGAAGCATCGACCGGCGGGTATGGCTACACCTTC
CASSEASTGGYGYTF
>NA|few|TRBV7-2|TRBJ2-3
TGTGCCAGCAGCTTATCTGGGATCCATGGCCAGTATTTT
CASSLSGIHGQYF
>NA|NA|TRBV19|TRBJ1-2
TGTGCCAGTAGTAGGGGGGGACCCAACTATGGCTACACCTTC
CASSRGGPNYGYTF
>NA|NA|TRBV7-2|TRBJ2-2
TGTGCCAGCAGCCCGGAACAGGGGACTGTTAACACCGGGGAGCTGTTTTTT
CASSPEQGTVNTGELFF
>TRBD2|NA|TRBV29-1|TRBJ2-1
TGCAGCGTTGAACCTAGCGGGAGGGCATATGAGCAGTTCTTC
CSVEPSGRAYEQFF
>NA|NA|TRBV7-8|TRBJ2-2
TGTGCCAGCAGCTTGGGTCGGCAGGCCGGGGAGCTGTTTTTT
CASSLGRQAGELFF
>TRBD1|many|TRBV4-2|TRBJ2-2
TGTGCCAGCAGCCAGGACAGGGAGGTCGGGGAGCTGTTTTTT
CASSQDREVGELFF
>NA|NA|TRBV2|TRBJ1-2
TGTGCCAGTGTCCGGGACAACATCGATGGCTACACCTTC
CASVRDNIDGYTF
>NA|NA|TRBV5-1|TRBJ2-1
TGCGCCAGCAGCCCTGACCCCAGCTCCTACAATGAGCAGTTCTTC
CASSPDPSSYNEQFF
>NA|NA|TRBV7-8|TRBJ2-7
TGTGCCAGCAGCTTTGGCAAGTGGGGCGAGCAGTACTTC
CASSFGKWGEQYF
>TRBD2|NA|TRBV10-1|TRBJ2-2
TGCGCCAGCAGTGAAGCGGGACTAGCGACGAACACCGGGGAGCTGTTTTTT
CASSEAGLATNTGELFF
>NA|NA|TRBV6-5|TRBJ2-7
TGTGCCAGCAGACAGGGCAACGAGCAGTACTTC
CASRQGNEQYF
>NA|NA|TRBV27|TRBJ1-4
TGTGCCAGCAGTTTATCGTCCCGGGGTGAAAAACTGTTTTTT
CASSLSSRGEKLFF
>TRBD2|few|TRBV11-2|TRBJ2-7
TGTGCCAGCAGCTTAAGGGGTAGCGGGAGTACCAACGAGCAGTACTTC
CASSLRGSGSTNEQYF
>TRBD1|NA|TRBV18|TRBJ1-3
TGTGCCAGCTCACCACAGGGACAGGCGGCCTCCTCTGGAAACACCATATATTTT
CASSPQGQAASSGNTIYF
>TRBD1|NA|TRBV28|TRBJ1-5
TGTGCCAGCAGTTTGCAGACAGGGGCCCTCAATCAGCCCCAGCATTTT
CASSLQTGALNQPQHF
>TRBD2|NA|TRBV28|TRBJ2-7
TGTGCCAGCAGTTCTCTAGCGGGAGGGCTCTACGAGCAGTACTTC
CASSSLAGGLYEQYF
>NA|NA|TRBV6-1|TRBJ2-7
TGTGCCAGCAGTGCAGACAGGCTAAGGGCGTCCGAGCAGTACTTC
CASSADRLRASEQYF
>NA|NA|TRBV27|TRBJ1-3
TGTGCCAGCAGACTCAGAGGGGACGGAAACACCATATATTTT
CASRLRGDGNTIYF
>TRBD1|NA|TRBV7-2|TRBJ1-1
TGTGCCAGCAGCTTAGGAGGGGACAGGGAAGCTTTCTTT
CASSLGGDREAFF
>NA|few|TRBV5-1|TRBJ2-3
TGCGCCAGCAGCTTGGGGGACATCACAGATACGCAGTATTTT
CASSLGDITDTQYF
>NA|NA|TRBV18|TRBJ1-1
TGTGCCAGCTCACCGCCCAGTTCCCGTGGGGCTTTCTTT
CASSPPSSRGAFF
>NA|many|TRBV5-1|TRBJ2-3
TGCGCCAGCAGCTTGGGGCTAGCAGTTACAGATACGCAGTATTTT
CASSLGLAVTDTQYF
>TRBD2|NA|TRBV30|TRBJ2-1
TGTGCCTGGAGTGCCCTAGCGGGAGGGTACAATGAGCAGTTCTTC
CAWSALAGGYNEQFF
>TRBD2|NA|TRBV27|TRBJ2-1
TGTGCCAGCAGTGCCCTCTTCACTAGCGGGTCCTACAATGAGCAGTTCTTC
CASSALFTSGSYNEQFF
>NA|NA|TRBV4-2|TRBJ1-4
TGTGCCAGCAGCCAAGCCGCGCAGAAGCCTAATGAAAAACTGTTTTTT
CASSQAAQKPNEKLFF
>TRBD1|once|TRBV4-3|TRBJ1-3
TGCGCCAGCAGCCAATCAGACAGGGGGGGAAACACCATATATTTT
CASSQSDRGGNTIYF
>TRBD1|NA|TRBV29-1|TRBJ1-2
TGCAGCGTTGTGGGGGGACAGGGGTACGGCTACACCTTC
CSVVGGQGYGYTF
>NA|NA|TRBV30|TRBJ1-2
TGTGCCTGGAACGGGGGCAGCTATGGCTACACCTTC
CAWNGGSYGYTF
>NA|NA|TRBV18|TRBJ2-1
TGTGCCAGCTCCCCCGATCAATACAATGAGCAGTTCTTC
CASSPDQYNEQFF
>TRBD2|NA|TRBV5-1|TRBJ2-1
TGCGCCAGCAGCCCTCTAGCGGGAGCGCGAAATGAGCAGTTCTTC
CASSPLAGARNEQFF
>NA|NA|TRBV5-1|TRBJ1-4
TGCGCCAGCAGCCCCGCAGGTTCTAATGAAAAACTGTTTTTT
CASSPAGSNEKLFF
>NA|NA|TRBV5-3|TRBJ2-7
TGTGCCAGAAGTTTCAACTACGAGCAGTACTTC
CARSFNYEQYF
>NA|NA|TRBV6-6|TRBJ2-1
TGTGCCAGCATCCAGATGCGCGGGGGGACAGCTGAGCAGTTCTTC
CASIQMRGGTAEQFF
>TRBD2|once|TRBV7-6|TRBJ2-3
TGTGCCAGCAGCCTCTTAGCGGGAGATGCAGATACGCAGTATTTT
CASSLLAGDADTQYF
>NA|NA|TRBV5-4|TRBJ2-1
TGTGCCAGCAGCTTGGGACAATTGGTCCGGACTGAGCAGTTCTTC
CASSLGQLVRTEQFF
>TRBD2|NA|TRBV5-6|TRBJ2-1
TGTGCCAGCAGCTTGGGCGGGAGAAGGTACAATGAGCAGTTCTTC
CASSLGGRRYNEQFF
>NA|NA|TRBV28|TRBJ2-3
TGTGCCAGCAGTCTCCGGGGAGCGGCGGGGGATACGCAGTATTTT
CASSLRGAAGDTQYF
>NA|NA|TRBV28|TRBJ1-1
TGTGCCAGCAGTTTTAATCGGCCGACGAACACTGAAGCTTTCTTT
CASSFNRPTNTEAFF